Listed below are T cell receptor beta chains from one sample, sequenced in a study of neurological immune-mediated disorders. TCRdb re-called the 5' RACE reads with MiXCR, one entry per CDR3 protein. Of about 80,000 distinct CDR3 sequences listed, about 4.5% are singletons. What was sequenced was PBMCs. The receptors shown here come from an older woman with multiple sclerosis. The CDR3 runs from the conserved cysteine through the conserved F or W. Fields, in order: V gene, J gene, D gene, clone size, CDR3 DNA, CDR3 protein. A D gene is named only where the DNA matches it firmly. Size is omitted from some rows. Given values are once, few, many or a class for expanded clones.

TRBV12-3/TRBV12-4	TRBJ2-3	.	.	TGTGCCAGCAGTCTCCGGGACAGCACAGATACGCAGTATTTT	CASSLRDSTDTQYF
TRBV5-5	TRBJ2-7	.	many	TGTGCCAGCAGCTTGGGCAATTCCTACGAGCAGTACTTC	CASSLGNSYEQYF
TRBV12-3/TRBV12-4	TRBJ1-6	.	many	TGTGCCAGCAGGAGGGGAGGCAATTCACCCCTCCACTTT	CASRRGGNSPLHF
TRBV12-3/TRBV12-4	TRBJ2-3	.	many	TGTGCCAGCAGACCTCTAGCGTCAGATACGCAGTATTTT	CASRPLASDTQYF
TRBV20-1	TRBJ1-2	TRBD1	many	TGCAGTGCCCGGGACAGGCTCTCGGTTTATGGCTACACCTTC	CSARDRLSVYGYTF
TRBV20-1	TRBJ2-7	TRBD1	many	TGCAGTGCTGATCGCCGGGACAGGGGCAACGAGCAGTACTTC	CSADRRDRGNEQYF
TRBV6-2/TRBV6-3	TRBJ2-7	.	many	TGTGCCAGCAGTCCCGCCCTAGGGGACGAGCAGTACTTC	CASSPALGDEQYF
TRBV20-1	TRBJ1-1	.	many	TGCAGTGCTAGAGCTAGGGTGAAGAACACTGAAGCTTTCTTT	CSARARVKNTEAFF
TRBV6-5	TRBJ1-1	.	medium-sized	TGTGCCAGCATAGCGTCCGGACAGTCGAACACTGAAGCTTTCTTT	CASIASGQSNTEAFF
TRBV6-1	TRBJ2-1	.	many	TGTGCCAGCCCCGCCCCCTCTCCCGATCGGGAGCAGTTCTTC	CASPAPSPDREQFF
TRBV7-9	TRBJ1-2	TRBD1	many	TGTGCCAGCAGCTTTCCCAAACAGGGGGCGCTCGGCTACACCTTC	CASSFPKQGALGYTF
TRBV20-1	TRBJ2-3	.	many	TGCAGTGCTAGAGGACTAGTTAACGGGAACACAGATACGCAGTATTTT	CSARGLVNGNTDTQYF
TRBV5-1	TRBJ1-1	.	many	TGCGCCAGCAGCTTCGGCGGGATGAACACTGAAGCTTTCTTT	CASSFGGMNTEAFF
TRBV12-3/TRBV12-4	TRBJ1-1	TRBD1	many	TGTGCCAGCAGCACCCGGACAGGGAGGTTGAACACTGAAGCTTTCTTT	CASSTRTGRLNTEAFF
TRBV20-1	TRBJ1-4	TRBD1	many	TGCAGTGCTAGAGTAGCAGGGGGCGAAGAAAAACTGTTTTTT	CSARVAGGEEKLFF
TRBV5-1	TRBJ1-1	.	many	TGCGCCAGCAGCGTGGGGGGTAGAGGCACTGAAGCTTTCTTT	CASSVGGRGTEAFF
TRBV25-1	TRBJ2-7	.	many	TGTGCCAGCAGTGAAGGCGGAAACTACGAGCAGTACTTC	CASSEGGNYEQYF
TRBV3-1	TRBJ2-5	.	many	TGTGCCAGCAGCCAAGTAGAGACCCAGTACTTC	CASSQVETQYF
TRBV5-8	TRBJ2-7	.	many	TGTGCCAGCAGCTCCGACCTCAGCTCCTACGAGCAGTACTTC	CASSSDLSSYEQYF
TRBV5-1	TRBJ2-3	.	many	TGCGCCAGCAGCTTGGCTTTAGTGGAAAGCACAGATACGCAGTATTTT	CASSLALVESTDTQYF
TRBV5-1	TRBJ1-5	TRBD1	many	TGCGCCAGCACCGAGACAGGGTCTGGCAATCAGCCCCAGCATTTT	CASTETGSGNQPQHF
TRBV7-7	TRBJ2-1	.	many	TGTGCTAGCAGCTTAGGCGGAAGGGGTGATGAGCAGTTCTTC	CASSLGGRGDEQFF
TRBV21-1	TRBJ1-1	.	many	TGTGCCAGCAGCAAAGAACGGAGGGGATCCCTAACCACTGAAGCTTTCTTT	CASSKERRGSLTTEAFF
TRBV7-9	TRBJ2-7	.	many	TGTGCCAGCAGCCCAGGTGGGACACAAACCTACGAGCAGTACTTC	CASSPGGTQTYEQYF
TRBV7-9	TRBJ1-2	.	many	TGTGCCCGAACTGCTGGCTACACCTTC	CARTAGYTF
TRBV5-1	TRBJ1-1	.	many	TGCGCCAGCAGCTTGGCCAAGGGCGGACGACAAGCTTTCTTT	CASSLAKGGRQAFF